A single sample is the source of the 10 T cell receptor beta chains below, sequenced in a study of cytomegalovirus exposure and HLA in healthy donors. With 60 Vbeta and 13 Jbeta primers, the PCR was carried out. TCRdb's copy holds only in-frame clones and misses some; the assay was immunoSEQ multiplex PCR. Here the sample spans around 76,000 clones, 73% being singletons. Material for sequencing was PBMCs. The receptor set was obtained from a woman aged 40 to 49 in good health and CMV-seropositive.

This clone occurred once. The rearrangement uses TRBV5-4 and TRBJ2-7, with 7 nucleotides matching TRBD2. The CDR3 runs 14 residues. Germline CDR1 SGHNT, CDR2 YYREEE (reference sequence). V lost 0 bases to trimming and J lost 2 bases; unmatched junction nucleotides: 2. CDR3 region: CASSLVTSAYEQYF. CDR3 bases: TGTGCCAGCAGCTTGGTAACTAGCGCCTACGAGCAGTACTTC.

The rearrangement uses TRBV5-1 and TRBJ1-2, with a weak D call TRBD1 (5 bases). V shed 0 bases and J shed 3 bases, with 9 bases lying between them. The CDR3 is 14 residues long. In germline, CDR1 is SGHRS, CDR2 YFSETQ. CDR3 DNA: TGCGCCAGCAGCTTGGAGCAGGGCCACTATGGCTACACCTTC. This translates into CASSLEQGHYGYTF. Combining the CDR3 with reference TRBV5-1 and TRBJ1-2 gives the whole variable domain KAGVTQTPRYLIKTRGQQVTLSCSPISGHRSVSWYQQTPGQGLQFLFEYFSETQRNKGNFPGRFSGRQFSNSRSEMNVSTLELGDSALYLCASSLEQGHYGYTFGSGTRLTVV.

This clone was seen only a few times. The same CDR3 also results from other DNA sequences found in this sample. This chain links TRBV5-1 with TRBJ2-1, with 10 bases aligning to TRBD2. There are 16 residues in the CDR3. After removal of 0 bases from V and 8 bases from J, the junction contained 8 bases not matched to a gene. CDR1 is SGHRS and CDR2 is YFSETQ in the germline V gene. CDR3 loop: CASSLGGTSGVDEQFF. CDR3 nucleotides: TGCGCCAGCAGCTTGGGTGGAACTAGCGGGGTCGATGAGCAGTTCTTC.

This chain connects TRBV4-3 to TRBJ2-1; 9 nucleotides match TRBD2. Germline V CDR1 and CDR2: LGHNA, YSLEER. The CDR3 runs 17 residues. Trimming took 0 bases from V and 2 from J; bases not matched to a gene: 5. The CDR3 bases are TGCGCCAGCAGCCAAGATTCCGGCGGGGGGGCCTACAATGAGCAGTTCTTC. Its protein is CASSQDSGGGAYNEQFF.

This clone was counted only a few times. J is TRBJ2-1 and V is TRBV5-1, with a weak D call TRBD2 (6 bases). V lost 1 base and J 10 bases, leaving 18 bases between the germline ends. Germline V gene lookup returns CDR1 SGHRS and CDR2 YFSETQ. This CDR3 comprises 15 residues. CDR3 bases: TGCGCCAGCAGCTTGTTGGCCCGGATCAGCGGGGAGCAGTTCTTC. Its protein is CASSLLARISGEQFF.

J is TRBJ2-7 and V is TRBV11-2; weak D call: TRBD2 (7 bases). This CDR3 comprises 14 residues. The germline CDR1 and CDR2 sequences are SGHAT and FQNNGV. Trimming left V 2 bases short and J 3 bases short, with 11 bases between. In DNA, the CDR3 is TGTGCCAGCAGCTTACCGGGGGGCTTCTACGAGCAGTACTTC. As protein: CASSLPGGFYEQYF.

This clone occurred once. Here the CDR3 reads CASSFGQGAGEQYF. The DNA of the CDR3 is TGTGCCAGCAGTTTTGGGCAGGGGGCCGGAGAGCAGTACTTC. The chain links TRBV27 to TRBJ2-7, with 8 bases aligning to TRBD1. The CDR3 is 14 residues long. Trimming removed 3 bases from V and 7 bases from J; junction bases left unmatched: 8. Looked up from germline, CDR1 is MNHEY and CDR2 is SMNVEV (reference sequence).

As concerns this clone: The conserved closing phenylalanine or tryptophan is absent in this CDR3, likely reflecting a read error. The V and J genes are TRBV11-2 and TRBJ1-1; possibly TRBD1 for D (5 bases). Per the germline V gene, CDR1 is SGHAT and CDR2 is FQNNGV. The CDR3 has 15 amino acids. V lost 6 bases and J lost 9, with 23 bases in between. DNA for the CDR3: TGTGCCAGCAGTGGTACCGGGACCGGGACTACTCAAGCTTTCTTG. Translation gives CASSGTGTGTTQAFL.

The chain has TRBV10-3 and TRBJ2-3, with 9 positions matching TRBD2. CDR3 size: 16 residues. V shed 0 bases, J shed 6 bases, and the junction held 7 bases outside the gene matches. Germline V gives CDR1 ENHRY, CDR2 SYGVKD. CDR3 residues: CAISESWREGHDTQYF. For the CDR3, the DNA is TGTGCCATCAGTGAGTCTTGGCGGGAGGGTCATGATACGCAGTATTTT.

Here the CDR3 reads CSVDVLRVDNEQFF. The DNA for the CDR3 is TGCAGCGTTGACGTCCTCCGGGTCGACAATGAGCAGTTCTTC. The rearrangement links TRBV29-1 to TRBJ2-1; D uncertain. The V and J ends lost 3 bases and 5 bases respectively, with 14 bases between them. Per germline, CDR1 SQVTM and CDR2 ANQGSEA. This CDR3 comprises 14 residues.